This T cell receptor beta chain was obtained from a study of blood T cell repertoires in COVID-19. About the research overall: Sample material is recorded as cDNA or gDNA derived from T cells, B-cell-depleted T cells, or PBMCs.

Original analysis: Amplification of reference gene primers provided the estimated nucleated cell counts. Generated by immunoSEQ multiplex PCR, the TCRdb table keeps only in-frame clones and is missing some. Clone size and the V and J calls come from that table; the DNA yielded D and trimming. The table includes about 110,000 clones, roughly 84% detected once. The V end was cut by 4 bases, the J end by 1 base, with 8 bases between. This CDR3 comprises 14 residues. The germline gives CDR1 KGHDR, CDR2 SFDVKD. What was sequenced was peripheral blood. The clonotype was recovered from a woman between 70 and 85 years old who had recovered from COVID-19. The gene calls are TRBV24-1 and TRBJ2-3; D unclear. CDR3 sequence reads: CATSDPAGTDTQYF. The CDR3 DNA follows: TGTGCCACCAGTGACCCCGCGGGCACAGATACGCAGTATTTT.